Following are 20 T cell receptor beta chains from one sample sequenced in a study of cytomegalovirus exposure and HLA in healthy donors. Vbeta (60) and Jbeta (13) primers were used in the PCR. Repertoires were generated with immunoSEQ multiplex PCR, while TCRdb's copy carries only in-frame clones and drops some. This table has around 210,000 clones, around four fifths appearing once. Sequences were obtained from PBMCs. The receptors were sampled from a boy aged 5-17 years in good health and CMV-seronegative.

This chain joins TRBV6-5 and TRBJ2-3; D is ambiguous. CDR1 and CDR2 (germline): MNHEY, SVGAGI. This CDR3 has 16 amino acids. Deletions cut 1 base from V and 6 bases from J, with 17 bases between. The chain's CDR3 is CASSYYRPLPMDTQYF. CDR3 in DNA: TGTGCCAGCAGTTACTATCGTCCTCTACCCATGGATACGCAGTATTTT.

This clone was observed a few times. CDR3 in amino acids: CATRQGANTEAFF. The CDR3 nucleotides read TGTGCCACCCGACAGGGAGCGAACACTGAAGCTTTCTTT. V gene TRBV7-2 combines with J gene TRBJ1-1; 7 positions agree with TRBD1. CDR3 size: 13 residues. The V and J ends lost 10 bases and 1 base, in that order; junction bases with no gene match: 6. CDR1 SGHTA and CDR2 FQGNSA come from the germline V gene.

In this sample, this clone turned up once. The V and J genes are TRBV19 and TRBJ1-6; 7 bases line up with TRBD1. This CDR3 has 15 residues. After removal of 9 bases from V and 0 bases from J, the junction contained 5 bases not matched to a gene. CDR1 and CDR2 (germline): LNHDA, SQIVND (reference sequence). CDR3 DNA sequence: TGTGCCAGCGGGACAGCGAGCTCCTATAATTCACCCCTCCACTTT. Protein product: CASGTASSYNSPLHF.

The chain recombines TRBV6-5 with TRBJ2-2; 8 positions match TRBD2. Trimming took 6 bases from V and 4 from J; bases not matched to a gene: 7. The germline CDR1 and CDR2 sequences are MNHEY and SVGAGI. The CDR3 is 15 residues long. CDR3 sequence: CASRGLGDGTGELFF. The DNA of the CDR3 is TGTGCCAGCAGGGGACTAGGCGATGGCACCGGGGAGCTGTTTTTT.

In its sample, this clone was seen many times. V usage is TRBV30 and J usage is TRBJ1-1; D is undetermined. V was pared by 2 bases and J by 0 bases, with 7 bases between. In germline, CDR1 is GTSNPN, CDR2 SVGIG (reference sequence). The CDR3 is 13 residues long. The CDR3 sequence is CAWSYGLNTEAFF. Written as DNA, the CDR3 is TGTGCCTGGAGTTACGGGTTGAACACTGAAGCTTTCTTT.

This clone was seen only once. The CDR3 reads CASSQQTGNSYEQYF. The CDR3 DNA sequence: TGTGCCAGCAGTCAGCAGACAGGGAACTCCTACGAGCAGTACTTC. The V call is TRBV2, the J call TRBJ2-7; 7 nucleotides agree with TRBD1. Trimming took 5 bases from V and 0 from J; bases not matched to a gene: 7. CDR3 size: 15 residues. Germline loops: CDR1 SNHLY, CDR2 FYNNEI.

The rearrangement joins TRBV5-6 to TRBJ1-2; D is possibly TRBD1 (5 bases). The CDR3 spans 13 residues. Germline CDR1 reads SGHDT; CDR2 reads YYEEEE. Trimming stripped 4 bases from V and 4 bases from J, with 11 bases between. The CDR3 region is CASSPGISYGYTF. CDR3 nucleotides: TGTGCCAGCAGCCCAGGGATTTCCTATGGCTACACCTTC. The complete variable domain, with remaining parts taken from reference TRBV5-6 and TRBJ1-2, reads DAGVTQSPTHLIKTRGQQVTLRCSPKSGHDTVSWYQQALGQGPQFIFQYYEEEERQRGNFPDRFSGHQFPNYSSELNVNALLLGDSALYLCASSPGISYGYTFGSGTRLTVV.

The chain recombines TRBV11-3 with TRBJ1-1; 7 bases match TRBD1. The junction had 12 bases not matched to a gene; V was cut back by 5 bases and J by 6 bases. CDR3 length: 15 amino acids. Germline CDR1 SGHNT, CDR2 YENEEA. CDR3 residues: CASSTHRGGTAEAFF. The CDR3 coding sequence is TGTGCCAGCAGCACTCACAGGGGTGGGACTGCTGAAGCTTTCTTT. The variable domain in full, completed from reference TRBV11-3 and TRBJ1-1, reads EAGVVQSPRYKIIEKKQPVAFWCNPISGHNTLYWYLQNLGQGPELLIRYENEEAVDDSQLPKDRFSAERLKGVDSTLKIQPAELGDSAVYLCASSTHRGGTAEAFFGQGTRLTVV.

This sequence joins TRBV18 and TRBJ2-2; D uncertain. The CDR3 is 19 amino acids. Germline V gives CDR1 KGHSH, CDR2 LQKENI. Trimming cost V 6 bases and J 4 bases, with 27 bases left between them. The CDR3 coding sequence is TGTGCCAGCTCGCGAGGTATTTTAGTGGTCGGTGGTGGCACCGGGGAGCTGTTTTTT. Its translation: CASSRGILVVGGGTGELFF. Using reference TRBV18 and TRBJ2-2 for the parts outside the CDR3, the full variable domain is NAGVMQNPRHLVRRRGQEARLRCSPMKGHSHVYWYRQLPEEGLKFMVYLQKENIIDESGMPKERFSAEFPKEGPSILRIQQVVRGDSAAYFCASSRGILVVGGGTGELFFGEGSRLTVL.

The CDR3 here is CASSLLAGTTTDTQYF. CDR3 in DNA: TGTGCCAGCAGCCTCCTAGCGGGGACTACCACAGATACGCAGTATTTT. The rearrangement joins TRBV7-2 to TRBJ2-3; 9 bases are a match to TRBD2. The CDR3 contains 16 residues. Germline V gives CDR1 SGHTA, CDR2 FQGNSA. The V gene end was trimmed by 5 bases and the J gene end by 2 bases; junction bases not matched to a gene: 8. The whole variable domain, remainder taken from reference TRBV7-2 and TRBJ2-3, is GAGVSQSPSNKVTEKGKDVELRCDPISGHTALYWYRQSLGQGLEFLIYFQGNSAPDKSGLPSDRFSAERTGGSVSTLTIQRTQQEDSAVYLCASSLLAGTTTDTQYFGPGTRLTVL.

This chain uses TRBV5-1 with TRBJ1-3, with 7 bases aligning to TRBD1. V lost 4 bases and J lost 0; bases outside the gene matches: 19. This CDR3 comprises 20 residues. Germline V gene sequence: CDR1 SGHRS, CDR2 YFSETQ. CDR3 bases: TGCGCCAGCAGCCCACTAGAGAGGACAGGCCGACACAGCTCTGGAAACACCATATATTTT. Its protein product is CASSPLERTGRHSSGNTIYF.

The V gene is TRBV18, the J gene TRBJ2-7, with 12 nucleotides matching TRBD2. Trimming removed 5 bases from V and 6 bases from J; junction bases left unmatched: 2. The germline V gene has CDR1 KGHSH and CDR2 LQKENI. The CDR3 has 13 amino acids. The CDR3 nucleotides read TGTGCCAGCTCAACTAGCGGGAGGAGCGAGCAGTACTTC. It is translated as CASSTSGRSEQYF.

This sequence joins TRBV7-3 and TRBJ2-3, with D possibly matching TRBD2 (6 bases). In germline, CDR1 is SGHTA, CDR2 FQGTGA. Trimming pared 5 bases from V and 2 bases from J, leaving 11 bases between. The CDR3 spans 14 residues. Here the CDR3 reads CASSPRGTTDTQYF. In DNA form, the CDR3 reads TGTGCCAGCAGCCCGCGGGGCACCACAGATACGCAGTATTTT.

V usage is TRBV4-1 and J usage is TRBJ2-7; TRBD1 agrees at 9 bases. Per germline, CDR1 MGHRA and CDR2 YSYEKL. The CDR3 contains 15 residues. The trim removed 3 bases at V and 2 bases at J, leaving 5 bases unmatched. CDR3 protein: CASSQGQGLTYEQYF. The CDR3 DNA follows: TGCGCCAGCAGCCAGGGACAGGGACTTACCTACGAGCAGTACTTC.

The chain couples TRBV7-2 to TRBJ2-5; D may be TRBD2 (6 bases). V lost 2 bases and J lost 11, with 18 bases in between. This CDR3 contains 14 residues. Germline CDR1 is SGHTA and CDR2 is FQGNSA. The CDR3 nucleotides read TGTGCCAGCAGCTTAAATGGGGGGATTGGGGAGCAGTACTTC. This codes for CASSLNGGIGEQYF.

The rearrangement links TRBV9 to TRBJ1-3; D is perhaps TRBD1 (5 bases). Trimming cost V 5 bases and J 0 bases, with 9 bases left between them. CDR3 length equals 14 residues. Germline CDR1 and CDR2: SGDLS and YYNGEE. The CDR3 nucleotides are TGTGCCAGCAGGGCAGGGATCTCTGGAAACACCATATATTTT. It yields the protein CASRAGISGNTIYF.

The chain has TRBV27 and TRBJ2-5, with D possibly being TRBD1 (5 bases). This CDR3 region has 14 residues. CDR1 and CDR2 (germline): MNHEY, SMNVEV (reference sequence). V dropped 2 bases and J dropped 6 bases, with 13 bases sitting between them. The CDR3 region is CASSLDSGLKTQYF. The CDR3 DNA is TGTGCCAGCAGTTTAGATTCAGGGTTGAAGACCCAGTACTTC.

This clone was picked up a small number of times. The chain is built from TRBV10-1 and TRBJ2-5; 10 nucleotides line up with TRBD2. V trimming: 6 bases; J trimming: 5 bases; junction bases outside the gene matches: 9. The CDR3 extends over 15 amino acids. The germline CDR1 and CDR2 sequences are WNHNN and SYGVQD (reference sequence). CDR3 residues: CASRAGLARRETQYF. The CDR3 DNA reads TGCGCCAGCAGAGCGGGACTAGCGAGACGGGAGACCCAGTACTTC.

The chain links TRBV7-8 to TRBJ2-2, with a weak D call TRBD2 (5 bases). The CDR3 loop spans 15 amino acids. CDR1 and CDR2 from the germline V gene are SGHVS and FQNEAQ. The V gene lost 5 bases and the J gene lost 4 bases, with 14 bases spanning the gap. CDR3 sequence reads: CASSAQPGSTGELFF. In DNA, the CDR3 is TGTGCCAGCAGCGCTCAGCCTGGGAGCACCGGGGAGCTGTTTTTT.

The chain is built from TRBV11-3 and TRBJ1-2, with D perhaps matching TRBD1 (5 bases). Germline V gene lookup returns CDR1 SGHNT and CDR2 YENEEA. This CDR3 spans 12 amino acids. The V and J ends lost 3 bases and 7 bases respectively, with 9 bases between them. CDR3 sequence reads: CASSFQGFGYTF. The DNA of the CDR3 is TGTGCCAGCAGCTTCCAGGGATTTGGCTACACCTTC.